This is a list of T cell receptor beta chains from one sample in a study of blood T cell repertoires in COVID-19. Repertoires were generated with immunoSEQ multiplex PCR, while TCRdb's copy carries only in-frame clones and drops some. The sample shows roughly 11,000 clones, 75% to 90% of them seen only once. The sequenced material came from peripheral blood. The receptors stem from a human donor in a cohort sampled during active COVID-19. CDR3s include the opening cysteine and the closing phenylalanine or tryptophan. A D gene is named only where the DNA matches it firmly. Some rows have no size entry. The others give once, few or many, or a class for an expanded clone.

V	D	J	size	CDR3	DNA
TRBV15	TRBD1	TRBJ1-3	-	CATSRGNRDSPVRNTIYF	TGTGCCACCAGCAGAGGGAACCGGGACAGTCCAGTAAGAAACACCATATATTTT
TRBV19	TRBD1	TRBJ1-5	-	CASSPGTVEYSNQPQHF	TGTGCCAGTAGTCCAGGGACAGTAGAATATAGCAATCAGCCCCAGCATTTT
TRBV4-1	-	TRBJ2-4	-	CASSQDREVLAKNIQYF	TGCGCCAGCAGCCAAGACCGGGAAGTATTAGCCAAAAACATTCAGTACTTC
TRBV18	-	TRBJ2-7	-	CASSQYGTANHEQYF	TGTGCCAGCTCACAGTACGGGACTGCTAACCACGAGCAGTACTTC
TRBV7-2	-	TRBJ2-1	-	CASSLLGETYNEQFF	TGTGCCAGCAGCTTATTGGGAGAAACTTACAATGAGCAGTTCTTC
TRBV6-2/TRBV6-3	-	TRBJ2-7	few	CASSYGRGLSYEQYF	TGTGCCAGCAGTTACGGGCGGGGCCTTTCCTACGAGCAGTACTTC
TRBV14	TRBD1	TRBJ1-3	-	CASSQDTGGISGNTIYF	TGTGCCAGCAGCCAAGATACAGGGGGCATATCTGGAAACACCATATATTTT
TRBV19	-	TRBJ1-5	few	CASNQSGGIGNQPQHF	TGTGCCAGTAACCAGTCCGGAGGTATAGGCAATCAGCCCCAGCATTTT
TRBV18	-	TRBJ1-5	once	CASSPNRQGNQPQHF	TGTGCCAGCTCACCGAATAGACAGGGCAATCAGCCCCAGCATTTT
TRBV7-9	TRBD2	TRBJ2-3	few	CASSWGLAGGSTDTQYF	TGTGCCAGCAGCTGGGGACTAGCGGGGGGAAGCACAGATACGCAGTATTTT
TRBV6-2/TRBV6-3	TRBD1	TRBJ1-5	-	CASSYQGGNQPQHF	TGTGCCAGCAGTTACCAGGGGGGAAATCAGCCCCAGCATTTT
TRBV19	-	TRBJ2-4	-	CASSIDGDTGTTKNIQYF	TGTGCCAGTAGTATAGACGGGGACACGGGCACTACCAAAAACATTCAGTACTTC
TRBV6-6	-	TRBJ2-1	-	CASSYELSLGEQFF	TGTGCCAGCAGTTACGAGTTGTCTCTCGGGGAGCAGTTCTTC
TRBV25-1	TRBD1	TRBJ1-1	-	CASSEPSRGPEAFF	TGTGCCAGCAGTGAACCTTCGAGGGGGCCTGAAGCTTTCTTT
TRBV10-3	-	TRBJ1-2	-	CAISEPGAGGYTF	TGTGCCATCAGTGAACCAGGGGCAGGTGGCTACACCTTC
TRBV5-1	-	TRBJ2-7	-	CASSFLPPYEQYF	TGCGCCAGCAGCTTTCTCCCCCCCTACGAGCAGTACTTC
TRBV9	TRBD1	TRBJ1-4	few	CASTGRGQGGEKLFF	TGTGCCAGCACCGGAAGGGGACAGGGTGGAGAAAAACTGTTTTTT
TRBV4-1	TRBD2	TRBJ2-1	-	CASSPVGTSGYNEQFF	TGCGCCAGCAGCCCAGTGGGGACTAGCGGATACAATGAGCAGTTCTTC
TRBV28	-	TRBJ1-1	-	CASRRSGFSSVAEAFF	TGTGCCAGCAGGCGCTCAGGATTTTCATCGGTCGCTGAAGCTTTCTTT
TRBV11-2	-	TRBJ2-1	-	CASSLARVHNEQFF	TGTGCCAGCAGCTTAGCCAGGGTGCACAATGAGCAGTTCTTC
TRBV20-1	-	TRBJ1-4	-	CSASPATNEKLFF	TGCAGTGCTAGTCCAGCAACTAATGAAAAACTGTTTTTT
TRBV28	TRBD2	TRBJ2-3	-	CASSTLLGLAGDSTDTQYF	TGTGCCAGCAGCACGCTCCTTGGACTAGCGGGAGATTCGACAGATACGCAGTATTTT
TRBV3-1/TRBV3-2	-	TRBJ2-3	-	CASSQGGNTDTQYF	TGTGCCAGCAGCCAAGGCGGGAACACAGATACGCAGTATTTT
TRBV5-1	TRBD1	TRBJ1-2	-	CASSVGHSLQGYGYTF	TGCGCCAGCAGCGTGGGACATTCCCTACAGGGGTATGGCTACACCTTC
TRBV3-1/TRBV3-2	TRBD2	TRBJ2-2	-	CASRGLAGVYTGELFF	TGTGCCAGCAGGGGACTAGCGGGAGTTTATACCGGGGAGCTGTTTTTT
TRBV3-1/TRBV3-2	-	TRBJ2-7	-	CASSQVVEKQYF	TGTGCCAGCAGCCAAGTCGTCGAGAAGCAGTACTTC
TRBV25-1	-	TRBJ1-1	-	CASSLEAFF	TGTGCCAGCAGCCTAGAAGCTTTCTTT
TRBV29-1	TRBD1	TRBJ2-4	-	CSGASGQSGNIQYF	TGCAGCGGGGCCTCGGGACAGTCAGGGAACATTCAGTACTTC
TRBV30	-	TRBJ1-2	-	CAWSVRSRGGGYTF	TGTGCCTGGAGTGTACGATCCAGGGGTGGTGGCTACACCTTC
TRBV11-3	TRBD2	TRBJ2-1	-	CASSLRLAGTSYNEQFF	TGTGCCAGCAGCTTAAGACTAGCGGGAACCTCCTACAATGAGCAGTTCTTC